The 26 T cell receptor beta chains presented below share a single source sample, sequenced in a study of identical twins. TCRdb reanalysed the 5' RACE reads using MiXCR and keeps one entry per CDR3 protein. This table has hundreds of thousands of distinct CDR3 sequences, approximately 6% appearing once. What was sequenced was naive T cells sorted from blood. All receptors come from a man aged 18 to 29 in good health.

This clonotype was detected ten times or more. The chain joins TRBV6-6 to TRBJ1-5; D is ambiguous. The CDR3 is 13 amino acids. The germline V gene encodes CDR1 MNHNY and CDR2 SVGAGI (reference sequence). Trimming removed 6 bases from V and 10 bases from J, with 16 bases in between. DNA of the CDR3: TGTGCCAGCAGGAGCCATCCTCAGTCTCCCCAGCATTTT. Residues: CASRSHPQSPQHF.

This clonotype was picked up many times. The J gene is TRBJ2-1, the V gene TRBV29-1, with 12 bases fitting TRBD2. This CDR3 comprises 13 residues. Germline V lookup: CDR1 SQVTM, CDR2 ANQGSEA. The J segment lost 6 bases and the V segment lost 7 bases, leaving 4 bases of the junction unmatched. CDR3 loop: CSGTSGIGNEQFF. The CDR3 DNA sequence: TGCAGCGGGACTAGCGGGATCGGCAATGAGCAGTTCTTC.

This clonotype was recorded at least ten times. The J gene is TRBJ2-3, the V gene TRBV6-2 or TRBV6-3; D gene uncertain. The CDR3 consists of 15 residues. CDR1 is MNHEY and CDR2 is SVGEGT in the germline V gene. Trimming pared 5 bases from V and 2 bases from J, leaving 14 bases between. The CDR3 region is CASSNPKRTTDTQYF. The DNA of the CDR3 is TGTGCCAGCAGTAACCCGAAGCGAACCACAGATACGCAGTATTTT.

The J gene is TRBJ2-7, the V gene TRBV7-6; tentatively, D is TRBD2 (5 bases). The CDR3 extends over 14 amino acids. V dropped 1 base and J dropped 5 bases, with 12 bases sitting between them. Germline lookup yields CDR1 SGHVS and CDR2 FNYEAQ. The chain's CDR3 is CASSLVEGSHEQYF. In DNA form, the CDR3 reads TGTGCCAGCAGCTTAGTAGAAGGGAGCCACGAGCAGTACTTC.

The sample holds a few counts of this clonotype. The rearrangement joins TRBV20-1 to TRBJ2-3, with 7 bases aligning to TRBD2. The V gene's germline CDR1 is DFQATT and CDR2 SNEGSKA (reference sequence). V dropped 1 base and J dropped 1; count of bases not matched to a gene: 5. This CDR3 spans 15 amino acids. The CDR3 reads CSARADSGRTDTQYF. Written as DNA, the CDR3 is TGCAGTGCTAGAGCTGATAGCGGGCGCACAGATACGCAGTATTTT.

This clonotype was picked up a small number of times. The J gene is TRBJ2-2, the V gene TRBV2; 8 bases match TRBD2. In germline, CDR1 is SNHLY, CDR2 FYNNEI. The CDR3 spans 14 residues. With V trimmed by 8 bases and J by 1 base, 3 bases remained unmatched. The CDR3 region has the DNA TGTGCCAGCCAGGCGGGAGGGAACACCGGGGAGCTGTTTTTT. It yields the protein CASQAGGNTGELFF.

The chain has TRBV3-1 and TRBJ2-7, with D tentatively TRBD2 (6 bases). The ends were cut back, 0 bases at V and 2 bases at J, with 11 bases in the middle. The CDR3 spans 15 residues. Germline values: CDR1 LGHDT, CDR2 YNNKEL (reference sequence). The CDR3 region has the DNA TGTGCCAGCAGCCAAGATTGGCGGGGACCCTACGAGCAGTACTTC. This encodes CASSQDWRGPYEQYF.

In this sample, this clonotype turned up a few times. The CDR3 region has the DNA TGCGCCAGCAGCTACTTCGAAGGTCCCATGGCCAAAGAGACCCAGTACTTC. It codes for CASSYFEGPMAKETQYF. The genes are TRBV5-1 and TRBJ2-5; D gene ambiguous. The germline V and J ends were trimmed by 3 bases and 3 bases, with 21 bases remaining between them. The CDR3 spans 17 residues. Germline CDR1 is SGHRS and CDR2 is YFSETQ.

This clonotype was counted at least ten times. V usage is TRBV28 and J usage is TRBJ2-7; 10 bases align to TRBD2. This CDR3 has 15 amino acids. The junction had 9 bases not matched to a gene; V was cut back by 3 bases and J by 7 bases. Per germline, CDR1 MDHEN and CDR2 SYDVKM. The CDR3, as DNA: TGTGCCAGCAGTTTCGCAACAGCGGGAGGGTCGGAGCAGTACTTC. Translated: CASSFATAGGSEQYF.

The V call is TRBV6-1, the J call TRBJ2-7; the D gene could be TRBD1 or TRBD2 (5 bases each). Per germline, CDR1 MNHNS and CDR2 SASEGT. Between the trimmed V and J ends, which lost 2 bases and 4 bases, there was a span of 12 bases. CDR3 length: 14 amino acids. The CDR3, as DNA: TGTGCCAGCAGTGAATCCGGGGCTTGGTACGAGCAGTACGTC. It yields the protein CASSESGAWYEQYV.

Ten or more counts support this clonotype. This sequence joins TRBV6-2 or TRBV6-3 and TRBJ2-3; 11 bases fit TRBD2. The CDR3 is made up of 18 amino acids. From germline, CDR1 is MNHEY and CDR2 SVGEGT. V trimming: 6 bases; J trimming: 0 bases; junction bases outside the gene matches: 11. The CDR3 loop is CASSEGTSGNPSTDTQYF. CDR3 in DNA: TGTGCCAGCAGCGAGGGGACTAGCGGAAATCCTAGCACAGATACGCAGTATTTT.

This clonotype was found many times. The rearrangement links TRBV5-1 to TRBJ2-3, with D unresolved. Trimming cost V 0 bases and J 10 bases, with 12 bases left between them. The germline V gene has CDR1 SGHRS and CDR2 YFSETQ. The length of the CDR3 is 13 residues. DNA for the CDR3: TGCGCCAGCAGCTTGGCCAGCTTGTCCGCGCAGTATTTT. Its translation: CASSLASLSAQYF. The whole variable domain, filled in from reference TRBV5-1 and TRBJ2-3, reads KAGVTQTPRYLIKTRGQQVTLSCSPISGHRSVSWYQQTPGQGLQFLFEYFSETQRNKGNFPGRFSGRQFSNSRSEMNVSTLELGDSALYLCASSLASLSAQYFGPGTRLTVL.

This clonotype was seen repeatedly, ten times or more. The chain employs TRBV9 and TRBJ2-4; 14 positions match TRBD2. Germline-derived CDR1 and CDR2 are SGDLS and YYNGEE. Trimming took 3 bases from V and 1 from J; bases not matched to a gene: 12. CDR3 size: 20 residues. CDR3 bases: TGTGCCAGCAGCGCAGACCCGGGACTAGCGGGAGTCGGGGCCAAAAACATTCAGTACTTC. Its protein is CASSADPGLAGVGAKNIQYF.

This clonotype came up many times. The chain employs TRBV12-3 or TRBV12-4 and TRBJ1-6; 7 nucleotides align to TRBD1. With 2 bases clipped from V and 7 bases from J, the junction kept 2 bases outside the gene matches. The CDR3 loop spans 14 amino acids. For the CDR3, the DNA is TGTGCCAGCAGTTTAATAGGGGGCAATTCACCCCTCCACTTT. Its translation is CASSLIGGNSPLHF.

This clonotype was detected many times. The rearrangement uses TRBV18 and TRBJ2-2, with TRBD2 as a possible D gene (6 bases). Germline-derived CDR1 and CDR2 are KGHSH and LQKENI. The CDR3 totals 14 residues. The V gene lost 4 bases and the J gene lost 8 bases, with 14 bases spanning the gap. Here the CDR3 reads CASSRDSEPGELFF. CDR3 nucleotides: TGTGCCAGCTCACGGGACTCCGAGCCTGGGGAGCTGTTTTTT.

This clonotype showed up just a few times. This chain connects TRBV20-1 to TRBJ2-1, with 8 bases fitting TRBD2. Germline V gives CDR1 DFQATT, CDR2 SNEGSKA (reference sequence). The trim removed 7 bases at V and 7 bases at J, leaving 6 bases unmatched. The CDR3 totals 12 residues. Written as DNA, the CDR3 is TGCAGTGGCAGGGGCGGGGGGAATGAGCAGTTCTTC. Translated, it gives CSGRGGGNEQFF.

The chain joins TRBV12-3 or TRBV12-4 to TRBJ2-3, with D unclear. The CDR3 loop spans 14 amino acids. Trimming took 1 base from V and 0 from J, leaving 5 bases between them. CDR3 DNA: TGTGCCAGCAGTTTAGGGTATAGCACAGATACGCAGTATTTT. Protein sequence: CASSLGYSTDTQYF.

This clonotype was observed at least ten times. Here the CDR3 omits its conserved ending phenylalanine or tryptophan, so a read error is the likely source. The DNA is omitted, as the CDR3 cannot be located on it reliably, and the CDR3 follows TCRdb's listing. The chain carries TRBV24-1 and TRBJ2-1. The CDR3 comprises 8 residues, both ends counted. Germline assignment: CDR1 KGHDR and CDR2 SFDVKD. CDR3 region: CATSGSSI.

The chain combines TRBV7-9 with TRBJ1-1; 9 bases match TRBD1. The CDR3 contains 15 residues. V shed 3 bases, J shed 5 bases, and the junction held 7 bases outside the gene matches. Germline V gene data show CDR1 as SEHNR and CDR2 as FQNEAQ (reference sequence). Here the CDR3 DNA reads TGTGCCAGCAGCTTGGGGACAGGGTGGACTACTGAAGCTTTCTTT. This codes for CASSLGTGWTTEAFF.

This clonotype was observed a few times. CDR3 amino acids: CASSPIRGRSPLHF. The CDR3 nucleotides read TGTGCCAGCAGCCCCATCAGGGGAAGATCACCCCTCCACTTT. V usage is TRBV11-2 and J usage is TRBJ1-6; D is perhaps TRBD1 (6 bases). Germline V CDR1 and CDR2: SGHAT, FQNNGV. CDR3 length: 14 residues. V dropped 5 bases and J dropped 10 bases, with 15 bases sitting between them.

In its sample, this clonotype was seen many times. This chain links TRBV20-1 with TRBJ2-1; 8 bases map to TRBD2. The trim removed 3 bases at V and 4 bases at J, leaving 5 bases unmatched. The CDR3 runs 14 residues. Per the germline V gene, CDR1 is DFQATT and CDR2 is SNEGSKA (reference sequence). The CDR3 here is CSASLLAGYNEQFF. CDR3 DNA: TGCAGTGCTAGTCTGCTAGCGGGTTACAATGAGCAGTTCTTC.

The chain has TRBV5-1 and TRBJ2-1; 9 nucleotides line up with TRBD1. The ends lost 4 bases at V and 9 bases at J; junction bases unmatched: 11. This CDR3 contains 15 residues. Germline V CDR1 and CDR2: SGHRS, YFSETQ. The DNA of the CDR3 is TGCGCCAGCAGCACCCACCCGGGACAGGGTGGTGAGCAGTTCTTC. This encodes CASSTHPGQGGEQFF.

This clonotype showed up many times. V is TRBV6-1 and J is TRBJ2-7; possibly TRBD1 or TRBD2 for D (5 bases each). This CDR3 has 14 amino acids. V shed 7 bases and J shed 4 bases, with 17 bases lying between them. Germline CDR1 and CDR2: MNHNS and SASEGT. CDR3 in amino acids: CASTRDLGAYEQYF. The CDR3 region has the DNA TGTGCCAGCACCCGGGACCTAGGGGCATACGAGCAGTACTTC.

This chain uses TRBV29-1 with TRBJ2-3; D is tentatively TRBD1 or TRBD2 (5 bases each). Deletions cut 6 bases from V and 2 bases from J, with 12 bases between. Germline CDR1 and CDR2: SQVTM and ANQGSEA. This CDR3 is 13 amino acids long. The CDR3 DNA follows: TGCAGCGTGTCCGGGACGAACACAGATACGCAGTATTTT. Amino acid sequence: CSVSGTNTDTQYF.

This clonotype was observed many times. CDR3 sequence (DNA): TGCAGTGCTAGAGAGCGGGGAACCTACAATGAGCAGTTCTTC. It codes for CSARERGTYNEQFF. The V and J genes are TRBV20-1 and TRBJ2-1; tentatively, D is TRBD2 (6 bases). Germline V gene lookup returns CDR1 DFQATT and CDR2 SNEGSKA (reference sequence). Trimming cost V 0 bases and J 2 bases, with 8 bases left between them. This CDR3 has 14 residues.

V gene TRBV9 combines with J gene TRBJ2-7; the D gene could be TRBD1 or TRBD2 (7 bases each). Trimming took off 4 bases at V and 4 bases at J, with 15 bases between the two ends. Germline V CDR1 and CDR2: SGDLS, YYNGEE. This CDR3 is built from 14 residues. CDR3 nucleotide sequence: TGTGCCAGCAGCCAGGGGGGGACAGAATACGAGCAGTACTTC. Protein sequence: CASSQGGTEYEQYF.